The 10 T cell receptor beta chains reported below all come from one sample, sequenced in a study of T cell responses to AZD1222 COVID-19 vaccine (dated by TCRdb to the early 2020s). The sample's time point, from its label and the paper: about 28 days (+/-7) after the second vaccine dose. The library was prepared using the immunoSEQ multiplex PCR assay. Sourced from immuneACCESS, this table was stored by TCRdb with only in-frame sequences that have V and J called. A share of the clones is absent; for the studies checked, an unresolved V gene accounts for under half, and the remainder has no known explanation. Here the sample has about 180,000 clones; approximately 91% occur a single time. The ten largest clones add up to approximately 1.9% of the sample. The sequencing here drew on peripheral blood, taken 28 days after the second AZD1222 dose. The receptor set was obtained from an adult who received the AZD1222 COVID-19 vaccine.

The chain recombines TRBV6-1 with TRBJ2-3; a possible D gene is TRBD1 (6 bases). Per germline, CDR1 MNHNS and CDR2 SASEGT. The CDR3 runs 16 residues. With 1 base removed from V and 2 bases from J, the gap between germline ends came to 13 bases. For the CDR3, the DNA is TGTGCCAGCAGTGAAGTCGGACAGCGCCTCACAGATACGCAGTATTTT. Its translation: CASSEVGQRLTDTQYF.

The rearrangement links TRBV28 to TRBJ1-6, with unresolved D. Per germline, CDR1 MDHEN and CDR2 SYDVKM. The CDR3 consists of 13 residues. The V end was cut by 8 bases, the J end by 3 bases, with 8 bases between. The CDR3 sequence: CASFGLYNSPLHF. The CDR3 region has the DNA TGTGCCAGCTTTGGACTCTATAATTCACCCCTCCACTTT.

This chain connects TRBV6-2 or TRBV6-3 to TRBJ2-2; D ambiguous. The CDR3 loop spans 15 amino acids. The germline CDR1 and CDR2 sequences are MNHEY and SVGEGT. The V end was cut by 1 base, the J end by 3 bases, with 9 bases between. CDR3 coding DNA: TGTGCCAGCAGTTACTTCGAGGTCTACACCGGGGAGCTGTTTTTT. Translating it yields CASSYFEVYTGELFF.

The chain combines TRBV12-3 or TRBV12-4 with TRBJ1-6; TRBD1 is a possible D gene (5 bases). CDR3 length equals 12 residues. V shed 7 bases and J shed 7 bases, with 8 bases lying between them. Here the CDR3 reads CASNEGNSPLHF. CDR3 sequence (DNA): TGTGCCAGCAACGAGGGGAATTCACCCCTCCACTTT.

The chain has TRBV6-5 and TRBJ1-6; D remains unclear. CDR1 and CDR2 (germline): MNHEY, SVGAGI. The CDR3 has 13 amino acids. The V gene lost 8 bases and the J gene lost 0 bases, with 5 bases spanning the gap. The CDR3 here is CASGSSYNSPLHF. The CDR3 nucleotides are TGTGCCAGCGGGAGCTCCTATAATTCACCCCTCCACTTT.

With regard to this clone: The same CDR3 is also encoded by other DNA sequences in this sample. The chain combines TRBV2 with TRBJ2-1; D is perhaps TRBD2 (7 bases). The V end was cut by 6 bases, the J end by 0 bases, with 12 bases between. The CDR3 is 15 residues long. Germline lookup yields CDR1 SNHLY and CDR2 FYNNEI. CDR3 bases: TGTGCCAGCAGGAGGGGGGGGAGCTCCTACAATGAGCAGTTCTTC. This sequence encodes CASRRGGSSYNEQFF.

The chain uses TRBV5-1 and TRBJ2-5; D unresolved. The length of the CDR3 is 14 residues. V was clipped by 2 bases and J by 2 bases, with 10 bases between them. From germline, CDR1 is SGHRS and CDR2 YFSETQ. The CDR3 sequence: CASSLQHQQETQYF. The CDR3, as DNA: TGCGCCAGCAGCTTACAGCACCAACAAGAGACCCAGTACTTC. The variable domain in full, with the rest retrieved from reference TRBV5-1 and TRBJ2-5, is KAGVTQTPRYLIKTRGQQVTLSCSPISGHRSVSWYQQTPGQGLQFLFEYFSETQRNKGNFPGRFSGRQFSNSRSEMNVSTLELGDSALYLCASSLQHQQETQYFGPGTRLLVL.

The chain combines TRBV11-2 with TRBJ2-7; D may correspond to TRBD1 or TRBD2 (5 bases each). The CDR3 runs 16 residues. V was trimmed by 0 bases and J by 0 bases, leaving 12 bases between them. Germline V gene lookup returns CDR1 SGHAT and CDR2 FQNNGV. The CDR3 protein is CASSLDGGTSSYEQYF. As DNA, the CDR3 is TGTGCCAGCAGCTTAGATGGGGGAACTAGCTCCTACGAGCAGTACTTC.

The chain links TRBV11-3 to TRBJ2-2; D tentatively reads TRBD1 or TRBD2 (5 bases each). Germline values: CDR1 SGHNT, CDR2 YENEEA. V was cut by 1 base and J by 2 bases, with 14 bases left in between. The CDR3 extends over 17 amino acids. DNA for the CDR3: TGTGCCAGCAGCTTAGCCGTTTGGGGGAGTAACACCGGGGAGCTGTTTTTT. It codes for CASSLAVWGSNTGELFF.

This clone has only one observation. The CDR3 here is CASTSTSGISTDTQYF. The CDR3 DNA reads as TGCGCCAGCACCTCAACTAGCGGGATTAGCACAGATACGCAGTATTTT. V usage is TRBV5-1 and J usage is TRBJ2-3, with 10 bases that match TRBD2. From germline, CDR1 is SGHRS and CDR2 YFSETQ. V shed 6 bases, J shed 0 bases, and the junction held 7 bases outside the gene matches. The CDR3 contains 16 residues.